The source of this T cell receptor beta chain is a study of siplizumab effects on memory and regulatory T cells. The germline gives CDR1 MDHEN, CDR2 SYDVKM. The CDR3 is made up of 9 amino acids. Trimming took 7 bases from V and 10 from J, leaving 5 bases between them. Produced via immunoSEQ multiplex PCR; TCRdb's table is partial and in-frame only. Of 56,000 or so clones listed, around 98% are singletons. The material sequenced was naive CD8+ T cells sorted from blood. This receptor was taken from a human donor in good health. This chain links TRBV28 with TRBJ1-5; no firm D call. The CDR3 loop is CASMGPQHF. The CDR3 DNA follows: TGTGCCAGCATGGGACCCCAGCATTTT.